A single sample gave rise to the 16 T cell receptor beta chains below, sequenced in a study of blood T cells in healthy people across ages. It was with a sample-barcoded 5' primer and a J-beta primer mix that a second PCR of roughly 6 to 11 cycles was run. TCRdb re-derived calls from the 5' RACE reads in MiXCR, one entry per CDR3 protein. The data show fewer than 2,000,000 distinct CDR3 sequences, with roughly 32% seen just once and around 11% held by the top ten. Sequenced input: blood. Every receptor here comes from a woman in her 30s in good health.

This clonotype was counted ten times or more. The chain employs TRBV6-2 or TRBV6-3 and TRBJ2-3; unclear D gene. The CDR3 covers 14 residues. Germline V lookup: CDR1 MNHEY, CDR2 SVGEGT. Deletions cut 0 bases from V and 2 bases from J, with 6 bases between. CDR3 bases: TGTGCCAGCAGTTACTCAGGGCTCACAGATACGCAGTATTTT. It yields the protein CASSYSGLTDTQYF.

The genes are TRBV7-2 and TRBJ1-6; possibly TRBD1 for D (5 bases). V dropped 11 bases and J dropped 0 bases, with 14 bases sitting between them. The CDR3 covers 15 residues. Germline CDR1 SGHTA, CDR2 FQGNSA. In DNA, the CDR3 is TGTGCCTCCGCCGGGGCGAGCTCCTATAATTCACCCCTCCACTTT. Its protein is CASAGASSYNSPLHF.

The chain links TRBV5-8 to TRBJ2-1; 8 bases agree with TRBD2. Germline trimming cut 0 bases from V and 2 bases from J; bases unmatched to any gene: 4. From germline, CDR1 is SGHTS and CDR2 YDEGEE. This CDR3 has 16 residues. CDR3: CASSLGAGVAYNEQFF. The CDR3 nucleotides read TGTGCCAGCAGCTTGGGAGCGGGAGTAGCCTACAATGAGCAGTTCTTC.

CDR3 DNA: TGTGCCAGCAGTTTATTCCTCCAGATAAGCACTGAAGCTTTCTTT. This codes for CASSLFLQISTEAFF. The gene calls are TRBV28 and TRBJ1-1; D is unclear. CDR3 length equals 15 residues. CDR1 and CDR2 (germline): MDHEN, SYDVKM. The germline V and J ends were trimmed by 1 base and 4 bases, with 13 bases remaining between them.

The chain has TRBV5-4 and TRBJ1-2; TRBD1 might be the D (5 bases). The CDR3 has 14 amino acids. Per germline, CDR1 SGHNT and CDR2 YYREEE (reference sequence). V was cut by 1 base and J by 8 bases, with 15 bases left in between. DNA for the CDR3: TGTGCCAGCAGCTTGCCCCAGGGCGACTTGGGCTACACCTTC. It yields the protein CASSLPQGDLGYTF.

This clonotype was seen ten or more times. This sequence joins TRBV10-3 and TRBJ2-1; TRBD2 matches 8 bases. The CDR3 extends over 16 amino acids. Per germline, CDR1 ENHRY and CDR2 SYGVKD. Losses at the gene ends were 7 bases for V and 1 base for J; bases not matched to a gene: 9. CDR3 nucleotides: TGTGCCATCACCTCTACTAGCGGTTCATCCTACAATGAGCAGTTCTTC. Its protein product is CAITSTSGSSYNEQFF.

This clonotype has a handful of counts. The chain employs TRBV3-1 and TRBJ1-2; D might be TRBD1 (5 bases). Per the germline V gene, CDR1 is LGHDT and CDR2 is YNNKEL (reference sequence). This CDR3 is built from 16 residues. V lost 1 base to trimming and J lost 3 bases, with 15 bases between them. The CDR3: CASSQAGNRRDYGYTF. The CDR3, as DNA: TGTGCCAGCAGCCAAGCAGGGAACCGACGAGACTATGGCTACACCTTC. Using reference TRBV3-1 and TRBJ1-2 for the parts outside the CDR3, the full variable domain is DTAVSQTPKYLVTQMGNDKSIKCEQNLGHDTMYWYKQDSKKFLKIMFSYNNKELIINETVPNRFSPKSPDKAHLNLHINSLELGDSAVYFCASSQAGNRRDYGYTFGSGTRLTVV.

Note on this clonotype: One end of the junction does not line up with germline, which may come from a read error. The chain is built from TRBV20-1 and TRBJ2-7, with TRBD2 as a possible D gene (5 bases). This CDR3 is 13 amino acids long. Germline-derived CDR1 and CDR2 are DFQATT and SNEGSKA (reference sequence). The CDR3 sequence: CSARVGLSYERYF. CDR3 DNA sequence: TGCAGTGCTAGAGTAGGACTTTCCTACGAGCGGTACTTC.

J is TRBJ2-7 and V is TRBV6-1; 7 bases fit TRBD1. The CDR3 extends over 15 amino acids. Germline-derived CDR1 and CDR2 are MNHNS and SASEGT. The V segment lost 5 bases and the J segment 5 bases; nucleotides outside the gene matches: 12. The CDR3 sequence: CASSLPGTAADEQYF. CDR3 coding DNA: TGTGCCAGCAGTCTACCCGGGACAGCCGCCGACGAGCAGTACTTC.

The rearrangement joins TRBV6-2 or TRBV6-3 to TRBJ1-2; TRBD1 aligns across 7 bases. J lost 7 bases, V lost 6 bases, and 8 bases had no gene match. The CDR3 sequence is 13 residues long. Germline CDR1 reads MNHEY; CDR2 reads SVGEGT. The chain's CDR3 is CASSGDSAAGYTF. The CDR3, as DNA: TGTGCCAGCAGCGGGGACAGCGCAGCTGGCTACACCTTC.

The chain recombines TRBV20-1 with TRBJ1-5; D is perhaps TRBD1 (6 bases). From germline, CDR1 is DFQATT and CDR2 SNEGSKA (reference sequence). Trimming shortened V by 3 bases and J by 3 bases, and 18 bases separated the two germline ends. This CDR3 comprises 16 residues. The CDR3 sequence is CSARGPQDRNNQPQHF. DNA for the CDR3: TGCAGTGCTAGGGGTCCCCAGGACAGAAACAATCAGCCCCAGCATTTT.

This chain connects TRBV2 to TRBJ2-4; D remains unclear. Trimming pared 7 bases from V and 2 bases from J, leaving 12 bases between. CDR1 SNHLY and CDR2 FYNNEI come from the germline V gene. The length of the CDR3 is 14 residues. The CDR3 DNA reads TGTGCCAGCATCGGATTGGTGACCAAAAACATTCAGTACTTC. Translated, it gives CASIGLVTKNIQYF.

This rearrangement joins TRBV25-1 to TRBJ2-3; 13 bases match TRBD2. The ends lost 5 bases at V and 3 bases at J; junction bases unmatched: 5. Germline lookup yields CDR1 MGHDK and CDR2 SYGVNS. This CDR3 spans 16 amino acids. The CDR3: CASSMTSGGTTDTQYF. The CDR3 coding sequence is TGTGCCAGCAGTATGACTAGCGGGGGGACTACAGATACGCAGTATTTT.

This clonotype was counted a few times. This chain links TRBV5-1 with TRBJ1-2; no clear D gene. The CDR3 is 16 amino acids. Germline V gene data show CDR1 as SGHRS and CDR2 as YFSETQ. With 0 bases removed from V and 5 bases from J, the gap between germline ends came to 17 bases. The CDR3 sequence: CASSLASGRQYYGYTF. The DNA for the CDR3 is TGCGCCAGCAGCTTGGCCAGCGGCAGACAATATTATGGCTACACCTTC.

The chain uses TRBV7-8 and TRBJ1-2; TRBD1 matches at 7 bases. This CDR3 is 15 amino acids long. V lost 4 bases and J lost 8; bases outside the gene matches: 13. The germline V gene encodes CDR1 SGHVS and CDR2 FQNEAQ. The CDR3 loop is CASSSRTGRGEGYTF. For the CDR3, the DNA is TGTGCCAGCAGCTCGAGGACAGGCCGTGGAGAGGGCTACACCTTC.

This chain connects TRBV11-2 to TRBJ2-7, with 10 bases aligning to TRBD1. Germline-derived CDR1 and CDR2 are SGHAT and FQNNGV. Unmatched junction bases numbered 4, after V lost 3 bases and J lost 2 bases. This CDR3 comprises 15 residues. CDR3 amino acids: CASSFGTGVPYEQYF. The CDR3 bases are TGTGCCAGCAGCTTCGGGACAGGGGTACCCTACGAGCAGTACTTC.